This T cell receptor (beta chain) was observed in a study of blood T cell repertoires in COVID-19. This clone was seen a handful of times. Germline V CDR1 and CDR2: LGHDT, YNNKEL (reference sequence). The CDR3 consists of 16 residues. Trimming took 4 bases from V and 0 from J, leaving 12 bases between them. Method: immunoSEQ multiplex PCR; TCRdb's copy keeps in-frame clones and lacks some. Seen here are roughly 250,000 clones, 87% observed once, and the top ten hold about 6%. This sequence joins TRBV3-1 (or the pseudogene TRBV3-2) and TRBJ1-4; D is perhaps TRBD1 (6 bases). The material sequenced was PBMCs or T cells enriched from blood (not recorded which). The TCR sequence derives from a woman aged 25 to 39 with acute COVID-19. The CDR3 nucleotides are TGTGCCAGCAGCCTCGGGACACCTGCAACTAATGAAAAACTGTTTTTT. Translating it yields CASSLGTPATNEKLFF.